This T cell receptor (beta chain) was recorded in a study of shared clonotypes between healthy human individuals. About this clone itself: The target antigen is unknown.

Each sample came from a Caucasian adult donor living in Nashville, Tennessee. Unsorted material relied on about 90 million PBMCs as the source of genomic DNA. V shed 4 bases and J 2 bases; nucleotides not matched to a gene: 14. Germline CDR1 reads SGDLS; CDR2 reads YYNGEE. This CDR3 contains 17 residues. Study findings and constraints: Represented diversity, genetic and exposure-history alike, was limited by few donors.

Per the original methods: Sequence data from immunoSEQ were junction-only and lacked quality scores; consequently, filtering differed. This table comes from immunoSEQ multiplex PCR, and its TCRdb copy is limited to in-frame clones, with some not included. Clone size and V and J calls were adopted from that table, with D and trimming inferred from the DNA. The table records some 470,000 clones, 70% to 80% of them present only once. This chain connects TRBV9 to TRBJ2-5; 7 nucleotides agree with TRBD1. The receptor comes from a woman in her thirties or forties in good health. Some clones in this sample may be carry-over from other donors' samples. What was sequenced was PBMCs. The CDR3 loop reads CASSITGTAPTQETQYF. In DNA form, the CDR3 reads TGTGCCAGCAGCATTACCGGGACAGCTCCAACTCAAGAGACCCAGTACTTC.